This T cell receptor (beta chain) was sequenced in a study of early stage breast cancer tumors. The CDR3 extends over 17 amino acids. CDR1 is SGHTA and CDR2 is FQGNSA in the germline V gene. Trimming removed 1 base from V and 5 bases from J; junction bases left unmatched: 6. Data came from immunoSEQ multiplex PCR; TCRdb stores just in-frame clones and leaves some out. The sample shows around 78,000 clones, 79% of them seen only once. The sequenced sample consisted of blood. This TCR derives from a person between 55 and 69 years old with breast cancer. The genes are TRBV7-2 and TRBJ2-5, with 14 positions matching TRBD2. In DNA form, the CDR3 reads TGTGCCAGCAGCTTAGTTAGACTAGCGGGAGGGCTGGAGACCCAGTACTTC. Protein sequence: CASSLVRLAGGLETQYF. The whole variable domain, remainder taken from reference TRBV7-2 and TRBJ2-5, is GAGVSQSPSNKVTEKGKDVELRCDPISGHTALYWYRQSLGQGLEFLIYFQGNSAPDKSGLPSDRFSAERTGGSVSTLTIQRTQQEDSAVYLCASSLVRLAGGLETQYFGPGTRLLVL.